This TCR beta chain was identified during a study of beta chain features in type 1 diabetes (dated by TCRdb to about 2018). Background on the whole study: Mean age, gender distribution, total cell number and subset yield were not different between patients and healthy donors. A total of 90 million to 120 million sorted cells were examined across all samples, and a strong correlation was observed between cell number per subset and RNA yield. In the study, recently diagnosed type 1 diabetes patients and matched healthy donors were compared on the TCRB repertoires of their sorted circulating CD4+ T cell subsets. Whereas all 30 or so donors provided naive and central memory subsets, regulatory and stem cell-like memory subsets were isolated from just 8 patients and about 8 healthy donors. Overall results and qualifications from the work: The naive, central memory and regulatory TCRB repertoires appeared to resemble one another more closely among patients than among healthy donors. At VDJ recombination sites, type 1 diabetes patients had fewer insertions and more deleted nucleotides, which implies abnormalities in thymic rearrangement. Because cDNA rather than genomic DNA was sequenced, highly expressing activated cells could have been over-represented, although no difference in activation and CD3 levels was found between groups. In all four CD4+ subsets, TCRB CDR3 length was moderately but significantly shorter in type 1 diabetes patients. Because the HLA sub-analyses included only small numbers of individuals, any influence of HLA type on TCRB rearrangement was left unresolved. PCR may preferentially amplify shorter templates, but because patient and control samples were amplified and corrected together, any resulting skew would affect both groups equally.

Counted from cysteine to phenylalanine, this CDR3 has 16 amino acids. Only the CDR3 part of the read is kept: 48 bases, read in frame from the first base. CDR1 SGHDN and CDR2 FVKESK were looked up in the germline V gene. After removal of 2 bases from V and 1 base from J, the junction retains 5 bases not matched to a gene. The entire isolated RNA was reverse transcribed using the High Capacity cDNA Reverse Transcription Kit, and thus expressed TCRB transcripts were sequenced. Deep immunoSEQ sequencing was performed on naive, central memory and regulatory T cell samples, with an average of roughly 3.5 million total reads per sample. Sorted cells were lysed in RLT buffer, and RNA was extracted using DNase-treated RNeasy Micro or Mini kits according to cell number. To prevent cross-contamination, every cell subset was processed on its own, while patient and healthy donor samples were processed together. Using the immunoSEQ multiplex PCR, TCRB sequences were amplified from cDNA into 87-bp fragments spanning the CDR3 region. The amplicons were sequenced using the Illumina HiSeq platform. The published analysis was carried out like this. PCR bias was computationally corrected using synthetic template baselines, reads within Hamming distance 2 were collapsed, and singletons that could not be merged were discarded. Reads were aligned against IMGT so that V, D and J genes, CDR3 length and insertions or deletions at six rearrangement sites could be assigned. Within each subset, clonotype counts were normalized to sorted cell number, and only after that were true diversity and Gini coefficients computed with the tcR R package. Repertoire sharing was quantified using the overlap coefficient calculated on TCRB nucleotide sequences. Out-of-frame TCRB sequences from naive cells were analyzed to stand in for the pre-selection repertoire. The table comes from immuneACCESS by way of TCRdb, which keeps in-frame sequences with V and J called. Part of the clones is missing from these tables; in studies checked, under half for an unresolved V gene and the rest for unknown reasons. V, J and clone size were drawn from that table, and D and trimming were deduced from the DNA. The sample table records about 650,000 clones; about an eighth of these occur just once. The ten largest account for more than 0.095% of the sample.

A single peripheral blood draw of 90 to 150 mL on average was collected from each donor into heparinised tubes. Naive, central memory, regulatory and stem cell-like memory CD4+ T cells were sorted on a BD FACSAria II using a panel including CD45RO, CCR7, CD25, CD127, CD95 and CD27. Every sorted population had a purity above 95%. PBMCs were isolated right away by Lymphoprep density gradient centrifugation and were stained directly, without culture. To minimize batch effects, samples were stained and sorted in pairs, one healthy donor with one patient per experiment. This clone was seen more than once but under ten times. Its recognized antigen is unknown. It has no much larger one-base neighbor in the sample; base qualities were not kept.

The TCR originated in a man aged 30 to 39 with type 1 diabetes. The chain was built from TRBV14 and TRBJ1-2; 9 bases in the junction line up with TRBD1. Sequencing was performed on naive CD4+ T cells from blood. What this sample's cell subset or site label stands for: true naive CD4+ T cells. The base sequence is TGTGCCAGCAGCCAATATTGGGGACAGGGTAACTATGGCTACACCTTC. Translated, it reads CASSQYWGQGNYGYTF.